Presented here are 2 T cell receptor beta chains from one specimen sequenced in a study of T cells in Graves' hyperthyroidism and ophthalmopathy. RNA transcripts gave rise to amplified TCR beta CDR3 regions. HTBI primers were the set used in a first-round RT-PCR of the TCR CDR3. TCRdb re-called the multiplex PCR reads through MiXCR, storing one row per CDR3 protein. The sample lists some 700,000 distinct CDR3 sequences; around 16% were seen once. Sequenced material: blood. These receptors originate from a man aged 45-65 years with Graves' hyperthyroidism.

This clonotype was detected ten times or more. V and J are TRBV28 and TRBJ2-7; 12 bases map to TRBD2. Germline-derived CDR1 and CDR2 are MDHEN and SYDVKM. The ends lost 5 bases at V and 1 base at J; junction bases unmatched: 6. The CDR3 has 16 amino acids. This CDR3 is CASSASGTSGSYEQYF. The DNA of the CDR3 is TGTGCCAGCAGTGCCTCCGGGACTAGCGGGTCCTACGAGCAGTACTTC.

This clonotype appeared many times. CDR3 protein: CASSFQGTYEQYF. DNA of the CDR3: TGTGCCAGCAGTTTCCAGGGAACCTACGAGCAGTACTTC. The rearrangement links TRBV28 to TRBJ2-7, with a weak D call TRBD1 (5 bases). The V gene lost 3 bases and the J gene lost 2 bases, with 8 bases spanning the gap. This CDR3 contains 13 residues. Germline lookup yields CDR1 MDHEN and CDR2 SYDVKM.